The present T cell receptor beta chain was sequenced within a study of T-cell reconstitution after alpha-beta-depleted transplantation in children. On this clonotype: The antigen is unknown.

Overall study findings and caveats: Surviving thymic progenitors and recipient T cells were the source of high TCRbeta diversity at day 60 in some patients. Two months or so post-transplant, alpha-beta T cells reportedly derived from several hundred expanded graft clones.

TCRbeta library construction was performed incorporating unique molecular identifiers. Using its own MiXCR run on the PCR reads, TCRdb lists one record per CDR3 protein. The sample shows about 350,000 distinct CDR3 sequences, 16% of them seen only once. Trimming left V 8 bases short and J 4 bases short, with 26 bases between. This CDR3 has 17 amino acids. The germline V gene encodes CDR1 KGHDR and CDR2 SFDVKD. The chain is built from TRBV24-1 and TRBJ2-7, with D unclear. The sample consisted of PBMCs, mostly from graft donor cells, taken 360 days after TCRalphabeta/CD19-depleted stem cell transplant. The source is a male patient aged 2 to 9 who had a stem cell transplant for acute lymphoblastic leukemia, so the T cells may come from the graft donor. The CDR3 DNA reads as TGTGCCACCAAGGGCGTTTTCGGTCGGTTGCTAGGGTACGAGCAGTACTTC. This codes for CATKGVFGRLLGYEQYF.